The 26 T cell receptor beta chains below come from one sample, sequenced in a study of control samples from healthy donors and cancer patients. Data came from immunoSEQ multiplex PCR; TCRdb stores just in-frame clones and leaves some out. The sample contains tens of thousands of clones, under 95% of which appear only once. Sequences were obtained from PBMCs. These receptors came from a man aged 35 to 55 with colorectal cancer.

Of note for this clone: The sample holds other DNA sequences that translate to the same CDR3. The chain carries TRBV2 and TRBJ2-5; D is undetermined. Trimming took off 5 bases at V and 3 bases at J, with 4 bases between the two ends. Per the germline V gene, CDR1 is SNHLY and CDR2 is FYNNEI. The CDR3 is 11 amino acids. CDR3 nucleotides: TGTGCCAGCAGTTTAGAAGAGACCCAGTACTTC. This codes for CASSLEETQYF.

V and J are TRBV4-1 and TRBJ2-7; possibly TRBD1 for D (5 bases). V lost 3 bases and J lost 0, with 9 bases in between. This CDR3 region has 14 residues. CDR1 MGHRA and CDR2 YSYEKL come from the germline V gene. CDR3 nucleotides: TGCGCCAGCAGCCACAGTGACAGCTCCTACGAGCAGTACTTC. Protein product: CASSHSDSSYEQYF.

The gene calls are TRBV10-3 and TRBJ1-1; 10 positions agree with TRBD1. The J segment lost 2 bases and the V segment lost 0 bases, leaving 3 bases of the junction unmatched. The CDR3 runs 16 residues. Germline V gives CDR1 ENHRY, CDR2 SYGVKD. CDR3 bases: TGTGCCATCAGTGAGTCGCCGACAGGGGGCAACACTGAAGCTTTCTTT. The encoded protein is CAISESPTGGNTEAFF.

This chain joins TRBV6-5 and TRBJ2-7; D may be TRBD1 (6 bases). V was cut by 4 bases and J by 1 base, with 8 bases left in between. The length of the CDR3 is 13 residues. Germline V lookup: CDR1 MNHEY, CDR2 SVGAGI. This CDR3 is CASSWTESYEQYF. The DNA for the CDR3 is TGTGCCAGCAGTTGGACAGAATCCTACGAGCAGTACTTC.

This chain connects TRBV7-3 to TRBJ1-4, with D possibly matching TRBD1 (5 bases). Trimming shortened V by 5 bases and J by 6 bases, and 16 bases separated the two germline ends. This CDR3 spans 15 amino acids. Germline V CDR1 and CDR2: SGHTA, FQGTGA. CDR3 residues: CASSPIGTSDEKLFF. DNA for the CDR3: TGTGCCAGCAGCCCTATCGGGACTAGTGATGAAAAACTGTTTTTT.

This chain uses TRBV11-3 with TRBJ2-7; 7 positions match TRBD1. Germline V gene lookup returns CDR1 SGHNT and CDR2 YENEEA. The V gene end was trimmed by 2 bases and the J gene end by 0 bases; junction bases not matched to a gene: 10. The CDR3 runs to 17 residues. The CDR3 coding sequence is TGTGCCAGCAGCTTACCTCCTTCATGGACAGGCTCCTACGAGCAGTACTTC. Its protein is CASSLPPSWTGSYEQYF. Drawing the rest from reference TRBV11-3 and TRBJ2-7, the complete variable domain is EAGVVQSPRYKIIEKKQPVAFWCNPISGHNTLYWYLQNLGQGPELLIRYENEEAVDDSQLPKDRFSAERLKGVDSTLKIQPAELGDSAVYLCASSLPPSWTGSYEQYFGPGTRLTVT.

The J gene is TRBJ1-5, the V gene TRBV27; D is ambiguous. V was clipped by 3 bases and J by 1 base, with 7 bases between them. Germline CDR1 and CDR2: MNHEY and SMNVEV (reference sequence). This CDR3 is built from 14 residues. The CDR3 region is CASSFGGSNQPQHF. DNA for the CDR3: TGTGCCAGCAGTTTCGGAGGAAGCAATCAGCCCCAGCATTTT.

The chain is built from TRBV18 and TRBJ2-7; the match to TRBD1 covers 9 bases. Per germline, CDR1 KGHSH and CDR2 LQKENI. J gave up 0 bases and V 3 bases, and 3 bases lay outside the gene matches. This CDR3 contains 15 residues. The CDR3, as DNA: TGTGCCAGCTCACCCGACAGGGGGGGCTCCTACGAGCAGTACTTC. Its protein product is CASSPDRGGSYEQYF.

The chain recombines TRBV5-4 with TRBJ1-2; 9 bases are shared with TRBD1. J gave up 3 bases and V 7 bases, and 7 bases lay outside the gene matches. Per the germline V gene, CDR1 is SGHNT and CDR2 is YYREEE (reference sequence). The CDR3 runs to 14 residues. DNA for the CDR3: TGTGCCAGCGGGTCGGGGACAGGGCACTATGGCTACACCTTC. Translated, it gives CASGSGTGHYGYTF.

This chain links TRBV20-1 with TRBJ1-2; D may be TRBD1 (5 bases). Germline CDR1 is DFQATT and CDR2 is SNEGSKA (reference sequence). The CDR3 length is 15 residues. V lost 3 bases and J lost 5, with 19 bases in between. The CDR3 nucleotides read TGCAGTGCTAGTCGTTGGGACCCAGGGAGGTATGGCTACACCTTC. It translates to CSASRWDPGRYGYTF.

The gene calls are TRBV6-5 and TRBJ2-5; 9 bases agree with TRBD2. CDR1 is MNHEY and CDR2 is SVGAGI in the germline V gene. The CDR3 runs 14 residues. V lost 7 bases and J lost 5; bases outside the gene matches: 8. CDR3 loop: CASNSGGSGETQYF. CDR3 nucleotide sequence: TGTGCCAGCAACAGCGGGGGGTCCGGGGAGACCCAGTACTTC.

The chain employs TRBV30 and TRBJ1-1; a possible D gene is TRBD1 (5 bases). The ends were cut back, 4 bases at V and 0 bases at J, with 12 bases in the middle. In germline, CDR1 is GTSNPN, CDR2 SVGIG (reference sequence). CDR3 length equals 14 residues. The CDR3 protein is CAWKLPGLNTEAFF. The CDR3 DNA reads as TGTGCCTGGAAATTGCCAGGGCTGAACACTGAAGCTTTCTTT.

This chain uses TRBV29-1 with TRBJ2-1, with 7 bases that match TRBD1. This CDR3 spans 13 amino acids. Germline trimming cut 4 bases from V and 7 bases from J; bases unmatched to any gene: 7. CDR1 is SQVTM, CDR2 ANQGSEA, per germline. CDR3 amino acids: CSVVRGLVNEQFF. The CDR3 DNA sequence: TGCAGCGTTGTAAGGGGGCTGGTAAATGAGCAGTTCTTC.

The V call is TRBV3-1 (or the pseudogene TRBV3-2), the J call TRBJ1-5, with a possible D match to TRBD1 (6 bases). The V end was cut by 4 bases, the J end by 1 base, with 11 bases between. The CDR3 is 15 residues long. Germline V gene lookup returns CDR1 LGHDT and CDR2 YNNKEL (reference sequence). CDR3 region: CASSLQGFSNQPQHF. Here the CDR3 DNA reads TGTGCCAGCAGCCTTCAGGGGTTCAGCAATCAGCCCCAGCATTTT.

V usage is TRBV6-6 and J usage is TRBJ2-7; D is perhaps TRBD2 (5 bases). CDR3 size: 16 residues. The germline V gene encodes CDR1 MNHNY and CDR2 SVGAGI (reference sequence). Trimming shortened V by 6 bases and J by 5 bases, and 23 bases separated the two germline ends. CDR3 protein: CASSKLGSARSDEQYF. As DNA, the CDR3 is TGTGCCAGCAGCAAACTAGGATCGGCCCGGTCGGACGAGCAGTACTTC.

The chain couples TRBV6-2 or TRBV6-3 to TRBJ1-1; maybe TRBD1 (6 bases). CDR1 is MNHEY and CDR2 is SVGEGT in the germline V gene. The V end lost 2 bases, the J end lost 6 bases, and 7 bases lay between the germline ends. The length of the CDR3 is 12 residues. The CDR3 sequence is CASSYRQAEAFF. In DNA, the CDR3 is TGTGCCAGCAGTTACCGACAGGCTGAAGCTTTCTTT.

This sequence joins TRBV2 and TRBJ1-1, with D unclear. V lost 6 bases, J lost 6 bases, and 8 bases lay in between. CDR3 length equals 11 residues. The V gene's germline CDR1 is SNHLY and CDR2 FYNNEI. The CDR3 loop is CASRIQSEAFF. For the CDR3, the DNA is TGTGCCAGCAGGATACAGTCTGAAGCTTTCTTT. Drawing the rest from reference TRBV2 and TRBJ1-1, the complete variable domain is EPEVTQTPSHQVTQMGQEVILRCVPISNHLYFYWYRQILGQKVEFLVSFYNNEISEKSEIFDDQFSVERPDGSNFTLKIRSTKLEDSAMYFCASRIQSEAFFGQGTRLTVV.

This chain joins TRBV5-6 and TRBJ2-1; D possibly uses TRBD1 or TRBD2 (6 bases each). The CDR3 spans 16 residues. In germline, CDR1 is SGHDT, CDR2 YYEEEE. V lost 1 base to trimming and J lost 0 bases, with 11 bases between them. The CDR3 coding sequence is TGTGCCAGCAGCTTGACGGGGGCCGGCTCCTACAATGAGCAGTTCTTC. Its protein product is CASSLTGAGSYNEQFF.

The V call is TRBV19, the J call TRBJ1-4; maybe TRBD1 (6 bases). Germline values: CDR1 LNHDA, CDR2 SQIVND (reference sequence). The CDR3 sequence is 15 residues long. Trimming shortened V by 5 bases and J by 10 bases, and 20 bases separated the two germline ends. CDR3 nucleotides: TGTGCCAGTAGTGGCCCTACAGGGATGGGTGGAAAACTGTTTTTT. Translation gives CASSGPTGMGGKLFF.

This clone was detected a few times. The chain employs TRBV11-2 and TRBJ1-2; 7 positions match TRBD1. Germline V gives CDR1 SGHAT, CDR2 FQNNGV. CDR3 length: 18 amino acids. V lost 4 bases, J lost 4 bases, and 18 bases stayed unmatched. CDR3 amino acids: CASSSLRDSRRGGYGYTF. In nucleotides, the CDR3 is TGTGCCAGCAGCTCCCTCCGGGACAGCCGCCGCGGTGGCTATGGCTACACCTTC.

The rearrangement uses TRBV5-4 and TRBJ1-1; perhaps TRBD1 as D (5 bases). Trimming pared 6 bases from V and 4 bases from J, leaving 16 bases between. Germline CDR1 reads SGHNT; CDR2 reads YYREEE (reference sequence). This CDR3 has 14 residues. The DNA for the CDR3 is TGTGCCAGCACCTCAGTAGGGGTGATCACTGAAGCTTTCTTT. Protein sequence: CASTSVGVITEAFF.

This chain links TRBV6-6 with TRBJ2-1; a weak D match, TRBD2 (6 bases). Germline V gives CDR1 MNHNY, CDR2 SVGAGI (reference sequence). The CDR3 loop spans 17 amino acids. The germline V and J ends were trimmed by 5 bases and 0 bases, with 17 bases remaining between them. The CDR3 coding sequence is TGTGCCAGCAGTCCCCGAGGGGCGGGGCTCTCCTACAATGAGCAGTTCTTC. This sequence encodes CASSPRGAGLSYNEQFF.

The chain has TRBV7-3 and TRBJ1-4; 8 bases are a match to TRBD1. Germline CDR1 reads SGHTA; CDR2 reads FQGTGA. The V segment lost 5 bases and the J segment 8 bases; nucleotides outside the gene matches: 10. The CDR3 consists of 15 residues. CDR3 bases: TGTGCCAGCAGCAATACCGGGACAGGAGGAGAAAAACTGTTTTTT. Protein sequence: CASSNTGTGGEKLFF.

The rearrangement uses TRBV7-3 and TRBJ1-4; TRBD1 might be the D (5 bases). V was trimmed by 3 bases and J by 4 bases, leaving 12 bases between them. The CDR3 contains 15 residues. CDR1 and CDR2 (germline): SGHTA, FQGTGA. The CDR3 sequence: CASSFGGRGNEKLFF. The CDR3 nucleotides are TGTGCCAGCAGCTTTGGCGGAAGGGGTAATGAAAAACTGTTTTTT.

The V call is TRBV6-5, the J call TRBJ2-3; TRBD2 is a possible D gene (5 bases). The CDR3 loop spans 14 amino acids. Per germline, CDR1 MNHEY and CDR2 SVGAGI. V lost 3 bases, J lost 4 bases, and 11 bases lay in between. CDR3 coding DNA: TGTGCCAGCAGTTATCGGGGAGTGGCAGATACGCAGTATTTT. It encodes CASSYRGVADTQYF.

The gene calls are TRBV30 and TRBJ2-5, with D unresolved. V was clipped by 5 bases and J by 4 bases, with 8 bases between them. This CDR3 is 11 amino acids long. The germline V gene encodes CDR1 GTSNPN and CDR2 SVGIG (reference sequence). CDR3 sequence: CAWDLSETQYF. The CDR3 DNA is TGTGCCTGGGACTTGTCAGAGACCCAGTACTTC.